A single sample is the source of the 26 T cell receptor beta chains below, sequenced in a study of T cell responses to AZD1222 COVID-19 vaccine. The table came from immunoSEQ multiplex PCR; TCRdb's copy has only in-frame clones and leaves some out. Altogether under 200,000 clones are present, roughly 92% being singletons, with the ten largest covering approximately 1.3%. Specimen: peripheral blood, collected on day 0 of AZD1222 vaccination. The source is an adult in good health.

The chain has TRBV7-2 and TRBJ1-6, with a weak D call TRBD1 (6 bases). The germline gives CDR1 SGHTA, CDR2 FQGNSA. V gave up 1 base and J gave up 10 bases, with 14 bases separating them. The CDR3 spans 15 residues. CDR3 DNA sequence: TGTGCCAGCAGCTTAGATGTCGGGGGGCAATCACCCCTCCACTTT. It translates to CASSLDVGGQSPLHF.

V usage is TRBV29-1 and J usage is TRBJ1-2, with D tentatively TRBD1 (6 bases). CDR3 length equals 17 residues. V was clipped by 7 bases and J by 8 bases, with 32 bases between them. Germline CDR1 is SQVTM and CDR2 is ANQGSEA. The CDR3 sequence is CSALGETRDRQSRGYTF. The CDR3 DNA reads TGCAGCGCCCTGGGCGAGACGAGAGACAGGCAGAGTCGGGGCTACACCTTC.

With regard to this clone: The junction departs from germline at one end; a sequencing error may be responsible. The V and J genes are TRBV28 and TRBJ2-7; TRBD1 aligns across 9 bases. The CDR3 loop spans 12 amino acids. Per germline, CDR1 MDHEN and CDR2 SYDVKM. As DNA, the CDR3 is TGTGCCAGCATCAACCAATCCGGGACAGGGAGCTTC. It is translated as CASINQSGTGSF.

As to this clone: This sample includes further DNA sequences coding for the same CDR3. V usage is TRBV3-1 (or the pseudogene TRBV3-2) and J usage is TRBJ1-3, with TRBD1 as a possible D gene (5 bases). Germline CDR1 is LGHDT and CDR2 is YNNKEL (reference sequence). The CDR3 is made up of 15 amino acids. The CDR3, as DNA: TGTGCTTGTACCTGGGACTCAAAAGCTGGAAACACCATATATTTT. It translates to CACTWDSKAGNTIYF.

This sequence joins TRBV14 and TRBJ1-1, with D unresolved. The V end was cut by 1 base, the J end by 0 bases, with 6 bases between. The CDR3 length is 14 residues. In germline, CDR1 is SGHDN, CDR2 FVKESK. For the CDR3, the DNA is TGTGCCAGCAGCCAAGGGCAGTTGAACACTGAAGCTTTCTTT. Protein product: CASSQGQLNTEAFF.

This clone was seen just once. The chain combines TRBV18 with TRBJ1-1, with D uncertain. This CDR3 contains 12 residues. V lost 5 bases, J lost 8 bases, and 12 bases lay in between. The V gene's germline CDR1 is KGHSH and CDR2 LQKENI. The CDR3, as DNA: TGTGCCAGCTCAGAGCAAGGTTACGAAGCTTTCTTT. It yields the protein CASSEQGYEAFF.

V and J are TRBV19 and TRBJ2-5, with D maybe TRBD2 (5 bases). Germline loops: CDR1 LNHDA, CDR2 SQIVND (reference sequence). The CDR3 extends over 16 amino acids. V gave up 5 bases and J gave up 3 bases, with 19 bases separating them. The CDR3 bases are TGTGCCAGTAGTCCCCCGTACGGGAAGCGAGAAGAGACCCAGTACTTC. Translated, it gives CASSPPYGKREETQYF.

This clone came up once. The genes are TRBV6-1 and TRBJ2-3, with D perhaps matching TRBD1 or TRBD2 (5 bases each). V was trimmed by 1 base and J by 6 bases, leaving 14 bases between them. The CDR3 has 15 residues. Germline CDR1 is MNHNS and CDR2 is SASEGT. Here the CDR3 reads CASSEVGRRTDTQYF. The CDR3 region has the DNA TGTGCCAGCAGTGAAGTGGGACGGAGAACGGATACGCAGTATTTT.

The J gene is TRBJ2-5, the V gene TRBV9; D possibly uses TRBD1 or TRBD2 (5 bases each). This CDR3 is built from 13 residues. Germline-derived CDR1 and CDR2 are SGDLS and YYNGEE. The V end was cut by 2 bases, the J end by 5 bases, with 10 bases between. The CDR3 protein is CASSVGPGETQYF. DNA of the CDR3: TGTGCCAGCAGCGTGGGACCCGGGGAGACCCAGTACTTC.

This rearrangement joins TRBV5-5 to TRBJ2-3; a weak D match, TRBD2 (6 bases). The CDR3 has 13 amino acids. Trimming shortened V by 6 bases and J by 5 bases, and 13 bases separated the two germline ends. Per the germline V gene, CDR1 is SGHKS and CDR2 is YYEKEE (reference sequence). The CDR3 DNA reads as TGTGCCAGCAACTCCGGGGGATTAGATACGCAGTATTTT. Translation: CASNSGGLDTQYF.

The CDR3 is CASSGPKSSGGWNEQFF. The CDR3 DNA follows: TGTGCCAGCAGTGGGCCTAAATCTAGCGGGGGGTGGAATGAGCAGTTCTTC. This chain uses TRBV2 with TRBJ2-1, with 11 bases lining up with TRBD2. Germline V gene lookup returns CDR1 SNHLY and CDR2 FYNNEI. V gave up 4 bases and J gave up 7 bases; unmatched junction bases: 12. This CDR3 spans 17 amino acids.

V usage is TRBV19 and J usage is TRBJ1-2, with 8 bases lining up with TRBD1. Trimming at V came to 4 bases and at J to 4 bases, leaving 5 bases not matched to a gene. The germline V gene has CDR1 LNHDA and CDR2 SQIVND (reference sequence). The CDR3 spans 14 residues. The CDR3: CASSTDRGIYGYTF. CDR3 DNA sequence: TGTGCCAGTAGTACAGACAGGGGAATCTATGGCTACACCTTC.

The genes are TRBV6-5 and TRBJ2-1; 10 nucleotides agree with TRBD1. The CDR3 consists of 13 residues. Trimming took 11 bases from V and 7 from J; bases not matched to a gene: 8. CDR1 is MNHEY and CDR2 is SVGAGI in the germline V gene. The CDR3 reads CASAGQGWNEQFF. CDR3 DNA sequence: TGTGCCTCTGCGGGACAGGGGTGGAATGAGCAGTTCTTC.

The chain uses TRBV11-2 and TRBJ2-3; 8 nucleotides agree with TRBD1. Germline CDR1 and CDR2: SGHAT and FQNNGV. V dropped 5 bases and J dropped 4; count of bases not matched to a gene: 11. The CDR3 has 16 amino acids. In DNA form, the CDR3 reads TGTGCCAGCAGCACCCTGACAGGGGTCGTTTCAGATACGCAGTATTTT. Encoded protein: CASSTLTGVVSDTQYF.

The rearrangement links TRBV7-2 to TRBJ2-7, with 7 bases identical to TRBD1. Per germline, CDR1 SGHTA and CDR2 FQGNSA. This CDR3 contains 15 residues. J lost 3 bases, V lost 5 bases, and 10 bases had no gene match. The CDR3 reads CASSPPTGKRYEQYF. CDR3 sequence (DNA): TGTGCCAGCAGCCCGCCGACAGGGAAGCGCTACGAGCAGTACTTC.

The chain is built from TRBV9 and TRBJ1-5; 10 bases map to TRBD1. CDR3 length equals 15 residues. The V and J ends lost 4 bases and 3 bases, in that order; junction bases with no gene match: 4. Germline CDR1 reads SGDLS; CDR2 reads YYNGEE. The DNA for the CDR3 is TGTGCCAGCAGCCGACAGGGGGCCGACAATCAGCCCCAGCATTTT. Translated: CASSRQGADNQPQHF.

This CDR3 is CASRQGRTEAFF. The CDR3 nucleotides are TGTGCCAGTCGTCAGGGTCGCACTGAAGCTTTCTTT. This chain uses TRBV2 with TRBJ1-1; possibly TRBD1 for D (5 bases). The germline V gene has CDR1 SNHLY and CDR2 FYNNEI. There are 12 residues in the CDR3. V shed 9 bases and J shed 4 bases, with 12 bases lying between them.

The CDR3 DNA reads TGTGCCAGCTCACCTGAGACAGGGGGCGTTCGGTATGGCTACACCTTC. This sequence encodes CASSPETGGVRYGYTF. The V gene is TRBV18, the J gene TRBJ1-2; 10 bases match TRBD1. Unmatched junction bases numbered 9, after V lost 3 bases and J lost 5 bases. This CDR3 is 16 amino acids long. CDR1 and CDR2 (germline): KGHSH, LQKENI.

The chain combines TRBV7-9 with TRBJ2-2; no firm D call. The ends were cut back, 3 bases at V and 4 bases at J, with 0 bases in the middle. Germline CDR1 is SEHNR and CDR2 is FQNEAQ (reference sequence). This CDR3 spans 11 amino acids. In DNA form, the CDR3 reads TGTGCCAGCAGCTTCACCGGGGAGCTGTTTTTT. Translation: CASSFTGELFF.

V is TRBV18 and J is TRBJ1-4; D gene uncertain. Trimming took 2 bases from V and 4 from J, leaving 17 bases between them. The CDR3 sequence is 17 residues long. Germline V CDR1 and CDR2: KGHSH, LQKENI. CDR3 DNA: TGTGCCAGCTCACCAAATGGCGTCGGCCGAATTAATGAAAAACTGTTTTTT. Its translation is CASSPNGVGRINEKLFF.

The chain employs TRBV19 and TRBJ1-1; D not certain. CDR1 and CDR2 from the germline V gene are LNHDA and SQIVND (reference sequence). V gave up 3 bases and J gave up 5 bases, with 10 bases separating them. CDR3 length equals 13 residues. CDR3 sequence: CASSMETETEAFF. CDR3 bases: TGTGCCAGTAGTATGGAAACAGAGACTGAAGCTTTCTTT.

As concerns this clone: The junction departs from germline at one end; a sequencing error may be responsible. This chain connects TRBV5-1 to TRBJ2-3; D remains unclear. From germline, CDR1 is SGHRS and CDR2 YFSETQ. This CDR3 has 13 residues. The CDR3 bases are TGCGCCAGCAGCTTCTCCTCGGACGCAAATCTCCATTTT. This gives the protein CASSFSSDANLHF. The whole variable domain, remainder taken from reference TRBV5-1 and TRBJ2-3, is KAGVTQTPRYLIKTRGQQVTLSCSPISGHRSVSWYQQTPGQGLQFLFEYFSETQRNKGNFPGRFSGRQFSNSRSEMNVSTLELGDSALYLCASSFSSDANLHFGPGTRLTVL.

V and J are TRBV3-1 (or the pseudogene TRBV3-2) and TRBJ1-1; TRBD1 matches at 7 bases. The germline V gene has CDR1 LGHDT and CDR2 YNNKEL (reference sequence). Trimming at V came to 2 bases and at J to 5 bases, leaving 5 bases not matched to a gene. The CDR3 is 14 amino acids. This chain's CDR3 is CASSQQGVWTEAFF. In DNA, the CDR3 is TGTGCCAGCAGCCAACAGGGGGTTTGGACTGAAGCTTTCTTT.

The rearrangement links TRBV7-2 to TRBJ1-2; D is perhaps TRBD1 (6 bases). Trimming left V 5 bases short and J 7 bases short, with 14 bases between. The germline V gene encodes CDR1 SGHTA and CDR2 FQGNSA. The CDR3 sequence is 13 residues long. CDR3 nucleotide sequence: TGTGCCAGCAGCCCCCCAGGGGCCTTTGGCTACACCTTC. Encoded protein: CASSPPGAFGYTF.

The V gene is TRBV19, the J gene TRBJ1-6; D is ambiguous. The CDR3 length is 16 residues. V was trimmed by 5 bases and J by 7 bases, leaving 18 bases between them. Looked up from germline, CDR1 is LNHDA and CDR2 is SQIVND (reference sequence). This CDR3 reads CASSGGNGIMNSPLHF. In DNA form, the CDR3 reads TGTGCCAGTAGTGGCGGGAACGGTATTATGAATTCACCCCTCCACTTT.

The chain couples TRBV2 to TRBJ2-5; D is ambiguous. From germline, CDR1 is SNHLY and CDR2 FYNNEI. The CDR3 runs 12 residues. V was cut by 3 bases and J by 5 bases, with 7 bases left in between. CDR3 protein: CASSEEWETQYF. The CDR3 region has the DNA TGTGCCAGCAGTGAGGAGTGGGAGACCCAGTACTTC.